The clone carrying this T cell receptor beta chain was detected many times. The sample originates from a study of T cell repertoires in cytomegalovirus infection. TCRdb fed the reads into MiXCR, producing one record per CDR3 protein. The table records 310,000 or so distinct CDR3 sequences, roughly 17% of them present only once. The V end was cut by 0 bases, the J end by 1 base, with 7 bases between. Germline assignment: CDR1 SGHTA and CDR2 FQGNSA. The CDR3 length is 14 residues. The sample comprised PBMCs. The receptor was isolated from a human donor in good health (CMV status not recorded). Some clones in this sample may be carry-over from other donors' samples. The rearrangement uses TRBV7-2 and TRBJ2-7; tentatively, D is TRBD1 (5 bases). Written as DNA, the CDR3 is TGTGCCAGCAGCTTAGCCAGGGATTCCTACGAGCAGTACTTC. As protein: CASSLARDSYEQYF.